One and the same sample provided the 32 T cell receptor beta chains below, sequenced in a study of blood T cell repertoires in COVID-19. Some clones are missing from TCRdb's copy, which holds only in-frame ones; the method was immunoSEQ multiplex PCR. This table has about 210,000 clones, about four fifths appearing once. Input material: peripheral blood. The source is a woman aged 50 to 60 with active or convalescent COVID-19.

The CDR3 spells CASGFGLPRDEQFF. CDR3 coding DNA: TGTGCTAGTGGTTTTGGGCTCCCGAGGGATGAGCAGTTCTTC. The chain has TRBV12-5 and TRBJ2-1; weak D call: TRBD2 (5 bases). Germline V CDR1 and CDR2: LGHNT, FRNRAP. V lost 3 bases and J lost 8, with 14 bases in between. This CDR3 comprises 14 residues.

The chain recombines TRBV7-2 with TRBJ2-7; D is unresolved. The germline V gene encodes CDR1 SGHTA and CDR2 FQGNSA. The CDR3 is 13 amino acids. The V end lost 2 bases, the J end lost 6 bases, and 11 bases lay between the germline ends. CDR3 nucleotides: TGTGCCAGCAGCTTAACGGTTACTACCGAGCAGTACTTC. It yields the protein CASSLTVTTEQYF.

This chain joins TRBV1 and TRBJ1-5. TRBV1 is shown as a pseudogene. The CDR3 runs 14 residues. The CDR3 here is CTSSQGGVGQPQHF. DNA for the CDR3: TGCACCAGCAGCCAAGGGGGGGTGGGTCAGCCCCAGCATTTT.

The chain combines TRBV3-1 (or the pseudogene TRBV3-2) with TRBJ2-7, with TRBD1 matching 8 bases. The CDR3 runs to 18 residues. The junction had 15 bases not matched to a gene; V was cut back by 1 base and J by 4 bases. CDR1 LGHDT and CDR2 YNNKEL come from the germline V gene (reference sequence). The CDR3 region is CASSQALGQGALRYEQYF. CDR3 DNA sequence: TGTGCCAGCAGCCAAGCCTTGGGGCAGGGGGCATTGAGGTACGAGCAGTACTTC.

This chain uses TRBV28 with TRBJ1-4; D is unclear. Trimming left V 6 bases short and J 2 bases short, with 16 bases between. Germline assignment: CDR1 MDHEN and CDR2 SYDVKM. The CDR3 has 16 amino acids. CDR3 coding DNA: TGTGCCAGCAGGCGGCGTCCGAGGGAGACTAATGAAAAACTGTTTTTT. It specifies CASRRRPRETNEKLFF.

The chain recombines TRBV3-1 (or the pseudogene TRBV3-2) with TRBJ2-2, with 8 bases lining up with TRBD2. The CDR3 length is 15 residues. CDR1 is LGHDT and CDR2 is YNNKEL in the germline V gene (reference sequence). Unmatched junction bases numbered 7, after V lost 7 bases and J lost 3 bases. The CDR3 DNA sequence: TGTGCCAGCACCCCCCAGCGGGGGTACACCGGGGAGCTGTTTTTT. Translated: CASTPQRGYTGELFF.

This clone was seen at least ten times. This rearrangement joins TRBV28 to TRBJ1-5, with D possibly TRBD1 on 6 matching bases. Germline CDR1 reads MDHEN; CDR2 reads SYDVKM. The V gene lost 7 bases and the J gene lost 7 bases, with 20 bases spanning the gap. The CDR3 loop spans 15 amino acids. The CDR3 nucleotides are TGTGCCAGCATTCTAGGTGGGGTTGGGGGCCAGCCCCAGCATTTT. Amino acid sequence: CASILGGVGGQPQHF.

This chain joins TRBV3-1 (or the pseudogene TRBV3-2) and TRBJ2-3, with TRBD1 identical over 7 bases. Per germline, CDR1 LGHDT and CDR2 YNNKEL (reference sequence). The V and J ends lost 0 bases and 3 bases, in that order; junction bases with no gene match: 3. This CDR3 comprises 15 residues. As DNA, the CDR3 is TGTGCCAGCAGCCAAGAACAGGGGTGGACAGATACGCAGTATTTT. Translation gives CASSQEQGWTDTQYF.

By share, this clone ranks as medium-sized. The chain couples TRBV19 to TRBJ1-5, with D hard to call. In germline, CDR1 is LNHDA, CDR2 SQIVND (reference sequence). Trimming took off 5 bases at V and 7 bases at J, with 21 bases between the two ends. This CDR3 contains 16 residues. CDR3: CASSPSSTGFIQPQHF. The CDR3 DNA reads TGTGCCAGTAGTCCCTCATCGACTGGATTTATCCAGCCCCAGCATTTT.

This clone occurred once. CDR3 DNA sequence: TGTGCCACCAGCGGATCCCCTGGACAGTACAATGAGCAGTTCTTC. Translated: CATSGSPGQYNEQFF. The chain carries TRBV15 and TRBJ2-1, with D maybe TRBD1 (6 bases). Germline-derived CDR1 and CDR2 are LNHNV and YYDKDF (reference sequence). V was shortened by 5 bases and J by 4 bases, with 15 bases between the two germline ends. CDR3 length: 15 residues.

This clone was counted at least ten times. The chain has TRBV12-3 or TRBV12-4 and TRBJ1-1; 8 nucleotides line up with TRBD1. The CDR3 has 13 amino acids. Trimming at V came to 5 bases and at J to 6 bases, leaving 5 bases not matched to a gene. The CDR3 loop is CASSGTGGAEAFF. CDR3 DNA sequence: TGTGCCAGCAGTGGGACAGGAGGGGCTGAAGCTTTCTTT.

This clone came up a few times. This chain connects TRBV5-4 to TRBJ2-3, with 9 bases identical to TRBD2. The ends lost 3 bases at V and 2 bases at J; junction bases unmatched: 7. CDR3 length equals 16 residues. Germline-derived CDR1 and CDR2 are SGHNT and YYREEE (reference sequence). CDR3 protein: CASSSATSGYTDTQYF. The DNA for the CDR3 is TGTGCCAGCAGCTCGGCGACTAGCGGATACACAGATACGCAGTATTTT. Complete variable domain (other parts from reference TRBV5-4 and TRBJ2-3): ETGVTQSPTHLIKTRGQQVTLRCSSQSGHNTVSWYQQALGQGPQFIFQYYREEENGRGNFPPRFSGLQFPNYSSELNVNALELDDSALYLCASSSATSGYTDTQYFGPGTRLTVL.

This chain joins TRBV3-1 (or the pseudogene TRBV3-2) and TRBJ1-3; D perhaps matches TRBD1 (5 bases). Trimming shortened V by 3 bases and J by 8 bases, and 17 bases separated the two germline ends. CDR3 length: 15 amino acids. Germline V CDR1 and CDR2: LGHDT, YNNKEL (reference sequence). The CDR3 region is CASSQGPTGDYTIYF. In DNA, the CDR3 is TGTGCCAGCAGCCAGGGCCCTACAGGAGATTACACCATATATTTT.

This clone was detected once. V is TRBV7-9 and J is TRBJ2-7, with TRBD1 as a possible D gene (6 bases). The CDR3 contains 15 residues. Per germline, CDR1 SEHNR and CDR2 FQNEAQ (reference sequence). With 4 bases removed from V and 7 bases from J, the gap between germline ends came to 20 bases. The CDR3 sequence: CASSSPGVSAKEQYF. In DNA form, the CDR3 reads TGTGCCAGCAGCTCGCCAGGGGTCTCGGCTAAAGAGCAGTACTTC.

V is TRBV24-1 and J is TRBJ2-5; tentatively, D is TRBD2 (6 bases). V was trimmed by 4 bases and J by 7 bases, leaving 15 bases between them. CDR3 size: 14 residues. Germline CDR1 reads KGHDR; CDR2 reads SFDVKD. The CDR3 spells CATSESGGTATQYF. CDR3 in DNA: TGTGCCACCAGTGAGAGTGGAGGGACGGCGACCCAGTACTTC.

The V call is TRBV11-3, the J call TRBJ2-3, with D tentatively TRBD2 (6 bases). CDR1 SGHNT and CDR2 YENEEA come from the germline V gene. Trimming shortened V by 6 bases and J by 2 bases, and 15 bases separated the two germline ends. The CDR3 consists of 15 residues. CDR3 sequence reads: CASSRGTSSTDTQYF. The CDR3 DNA sequence: TGTGCCAGCAGTCGTGGGACTTCCTCCACAGATACGCAGTATTTT.

The table lists this clone with a count of one. V gene TRBV3-1 (or the pseudogene TRBV3-2) combines with J gene TRBJ2-1; D is perhaps TRBD1 (6 bases). Germline CDR1 is LGHDT and CDR2 is YNNKEL (reference sequence). This CDR3 has 15 residues. V dropped 3 bases and J dropped 2 bases, with 11 bases sitting between them. The CDR3 region is CASSQLQGTYNEQFF. CDR3 nucleotides: TGTGCCAGCAGCCAGCTCCAGGGGACCTACAATGAGCAGTTCTTC.

V gene TRBV19 combines with J gene TRBJ2-2, with 7 bases fitting TRBD2. Germline CDR1 is LNHDA and CDR2 is SQIVND (reference sequence). This CDR3 spans 15 amino acids. J lost 5 bases, V lost 3 bases, and 6 bases had no gene match. The CDR3 spells CASSISKGGTGELFF. Here the CDR3 DNA reads TGTGCCAGTAGTATCTCCAAGGGAGGGACCGGGGAGCTGTTTTTT.

The V and J genes are TRBV28 and TRBJ2-4, with D possibly matching TRBD2 (5 bases). Germline V gene data show CDR1 as MDHEN and CDR2 as SYDVKM. The V and J ends lost 6 bases and 3 bases respectively, with 9 bases between them. This CDR3 is 13 amino acids long. Here the CDR3 reads CASRPAGKNIQYF. In nucleotides, the CDR3 is TGTGCCAGCAGGCCTGCGGGCAAAAACATTCAGTACTTC. Combining the CDR3 with reference TRBV28 and TRBJ2-4 gives the whole variable domain DVKVTQSSRYLVKRTGEKVFLECVQDMDHENMFWYRQDPGLGLRLIYFSYDVKMKEKGDIPEGYSVSREKKERFSLILESASTNQTSMYLCASRPAGKNIQYFGAGTRLSVL.

The gene calls are TRBV5-1 and TRBJ2-1; the D gene is possibly TRBD1 (6 bases). The germline V gene has CDR1 SGHRS and CDR2 YFSETQ. The CDR3 runs 16 residues. V lost 1 base and J 0 bases, leaving 11 bases between the germline ends. The CDR3 DNA is TGCGCCAGCAGCTTGTTACAGGGCCTCTCCTACAATGAGCAGTTCTTC. Translating gives CASSLLQGLSYNEQFF.

In this sample, this clone turned up once. The rearrangement uses TRBV12-5 and TRBJ1-2; D is possibly TRBD1 (5 bases). CDR1 and CDR2 from the germline V gene are LGHNT and FRNRAP. There are 15 residues in the CDR3. V lost 5 bases and J lost 5, with 18 bases in between. CDR3 region: CASGTLRAKGYGYTF. In DNA form, the CDR3 reads TGTGCTAGTGGTACACTCCGGGCAAAGGGGTATGGCTACACCTTC.

V gene TRBV4-1 combines with J gene TRBJ1-4, with a weak D call TRBD1 (5 bases). The CDR3 covers 16 residues. The V gene lost 3 bases and the J gene lost 3 bases, with 14 bases spanning the gap. Germline-derived CDR1 and CDR2 are MGHRA and YSYEKL. CDR3 nucleotide sequence: TGCGCCAGCAGCCATCCTTCCGGGACTCCTAATGAAAAACTGTTTTTT. Residues: CASSHPSGTPNEKLFF.

CDR3 sequence reads: CASSSPPRLETQYF. CDR3 DNA: TGCGCCAGCAGCTCTCCACCGAGATTAGAGACCCAGTACTTC. The chain couples TRBV5-1 to TRBJ2-5; D uncertain. This CDR3 contains 14 residues. Germline V CDR1 and CDR2: SGHRS, YFSETQ. Deletions cut 3 bases from V and 4 bases from J, with 13 bases between.

V is TRBV25-1 and J is TRBJ1-5, with D maybe TRBD1 (6 bases). Trimming cost V 4 bases and J 4 bases, with 11 bases left between them. The CDR3 loop spans 14 amino acids. The germline CDR1 and CDR2 sequences are MGHDK and SYGVNS. CDR3 sequence (DNA): TGTGCCAGCAGTGGTCATGGACAGAATCAGCCCCAGCATTTT. This translates into CASSGHGQNQPQHF.

The J gene is TRBJ2-5, the V gene TRBV12-5; the D gene is possibly TRBD1 (6 bases). The germline V gene has CDR1 LGHNT and CDR2 FRNRAP. Trimming cost V 6 bases and J 5 bases, with 16 bases left between them. This CDR3 contains 14 residues. The CDR3 loop reads CASGSTGMGETQYF. The CDR3 DNA sequence: TGTGCTAGTGGGAGCACAGGGATGGGCGAGACCCAGTACTTC.

The rearrangement links TRBV18 to TRBJ2-4, with D possibly matching TRBD2 (5 bases). This CDR3 has 13 residues. Looked up from germline, CDR1 is KGHSH and CDR2 is LQKENI. V lost 6 bases to trimming and J lost 9 bases, with 15 bases between them. The DNA for the CDR3 is TGTGCCAGCTCCCCGGAGGACGGATTCATTCAGTACTTC. Its protein product is CASSPEDGFIQYF.

The V gene is TRBV4-2, the J gene TRBJ1-3; D uncertain. The CDR3 is made up of 16 amino acids. Germline V CDR1 and CDR2: LGHNA, YNFKEQ. V gave up 1 base and J gave up 0 bases, with 10 bases separating them. CDR3 region: CASSQGGSRSGNTIYF. In DNA, the CDR3 is TGTGCCAGCAGCCAAGGAGGCAGTCGCTCTGGAAACACCATATATTTT.

The rearrangement links TRBV18 to TRBJ2-1; D may be TRBD1 (6 bases). CDR1 and CDR2 from the germline V gene are KGHSH and LQKENI. V was shortened by 3 bases and J by 5 bases, with 11 bases between the two germline ends. The CDR3 length is 14 residues. Here the CDR3 reads CASSPWTENNEQFF. CDR3 nucleotides: TGTGCCAGCTCACCTTGGACAGAAAACAATGAGCAGTTCTTC.

V and J are TRBV20-1 and TRBJ1-2; D may be TRBD1 (5 bases). Trimming stripped 3 bases from V and 4 bases from J, with 18 bases between. Germline CDR1 is DFQATT and CDR2 is SNEGSKA (reference sequence). The CDR3 runs to 15 residues. This chain's CDR3 is CSASGTHGGVYGYTF. The CDR3 DNA sequence: TGCAGTGCTAGTGGGACCCACGGGGGGGTCTATGGCTACACCTTC.

This clone appeared once. The rearrangement joins TRBV5-1 to TRBJ1-2; D is unclear. CDR1 SGHRS and CDR2 YFSETQ come from the germline V gene. Deletions cut 3 bases from V and 4 bases from J, with 13 bases between. CDR3 length: 14 amino acids. The CDR3 nucleotides are TGCGCCAGCAGCTCAAATGGCGGTAGCTATGGCTACACCTTC. Translated: CASSSNGGSYGYTF.

The chain couples TRBV7-9 to TRBJ1-1; 9 bases are shared with TRBD1. The germline V gene has CDR1 SEHNR and CDR2 FQNEAQ (reference sequence). The CDR3 consists of 16 residues. The J segment lost 0 bases and the V segment lost 5 bases, leaving 7 bases of the junction unmatched. The CDR3 region has the DNA TGTGCCAGCAGCACAACAGGGGGCGGAATGAACACTGAAGCTTTCTTT. Its translation: CASSTTGGGMNTEAFF.

The chain combines TRBV19 with TRBJ2-3, with no clear D. The CDR3 totals 15 residues. Germline loops: CDR1 LNHDA, CDR2 SQIVND (reference sequence). V lost 3 bases, J lost 1 base, and 11 bases lay in between. The CDR3: CASSMSPSGTDTQYF. CDR3 sequence (DNA): TGTGCCAGTAGTATGAGTCCTTCGGGCACAGATACGCAGTATTTT.